The 18 T cell receptor beta chains presented below share a single source sample, sequenced in a study of T cells in localized non-small cell lung cancer. The assay was immunoSEQ multiplex PCR, and TCRdb's table has in-frame clones only and misses some. Here the sample spans some 21,000 clones, roughly 86% being singletons. The starting material was peripheral blood mononuclear cells, obtained before any cancer treatment. These receptor sequences come from a male donor at least 60 years old with stage II lung adenocarcinoma.

V is TRBV11-2 and J is TRBJ1-2; possible D gene TRBD1, 5 bases. This CDR3 is 14 amino acids long. Germline V gene sequence: CDR1 SGHAT, CDR2 FQNNGV. Trimming removed 5 bases from V and 4 bases from J, with 14 bases in between. The CDR3 DNA reads TGTGCCAGCAGCACCACAGGTTACACCTATGGCTACACCTTC. Encoded protein: CASSTTGYTYGYTF.

The chain combines TRBV4-1 with TRBJ2-1; 10 bases fit TRBD2. The CDR3 has 16 amino acids. Trimming at V came to 2 bases and at J to 3 bases, leaving 4 bases not matched to a gene. CDR1 is MGHRA, CDR2 YSYEKL, per germline. CDR3 sequence: CASSQLGLADYNEQFF. The CDR3 bases are TGCGCCAGCAGCCAACTCGGACTAGCGGACTACAATGAGCAGTTCTTC.

J is TRBJ2-7 and V is TRBV5-1, with 8 bases identical to TRBD1. The CDR3 sequence is 15 residues long. The germline V gene encodes CDR1 SGHRS and CDR2 YFSETQ. V trimming: 4 bases; J trimming: 6 bases; junction bases outside the gene matches: 12. CDR3 residues: CASSAVPGQVGEQYF. The CDR3 nucleotides read TGCGCCAGCAGCGCAGTCCCGGGACAGGTTGGCGAGCAGTACTTC.

The chain employs TRBV28 and TRBJ2-7, with D uncertain. This CDR3 is 13 amino acids long. Germline V CDR1 and CDR2: MDHEN, SYDVKM. V lost 0 bases and J 4 bases, leaving 7 bases between the germline ends. The CDR3 here is CASSLWLVYEQYF. CDR3 nucleotide sequence: TGTGCCAGCAGTTTATGGCTAGTTTACGAGCAGTACTTC.

In nucleotides, the CDR3 is TGTGCCAGCAGCTTGACCCGCGTGGATGGCTACACCTTC. Its protein is CASSLTRVDGYTF. V usage is TRBV7-9 and J usage is TRBJ1-2; D is ambiguous. The V gene's germline CDR1 is SEHNR and CDR2 FQNEAQ (reference sequence). This CDR3 region has 13 residues. The V end was cut by 3 bases, the J end by 6 bases, with 11 bases between. Variable domain in full (rest from reference TRBV7-9 and TRBJ1-2): DTGVSQNPRHKITKRGQNVTFRCDPISEHNRLYWYRQTLGQGPEFLTYFQNEAQLEKSRLLSDRFSAERPKGSFSTLEIQRTEQGDSAMYLCASSLTRVDGYTFGSGTRLTVV.

The gene calls are TRBV28 and TRBJ2-1; D possibly corresponds to TRBD1 (5 bases). V lost 7 bases to trimming and J lost 0 bases, with 16 bases between them. The CDR3 length is 16 residues. The germline V gene has CDR1 MDHEN and CDR2 SYDVKM. CDR3 sequence reads: CASNLLPTVSYNEQFF. CDR3 nucleotides: TGTGCCAGCAATCTTCTCCCGACAGTCTCCTACAATGAGCAGTTCTTC.

The chain uses TRBV5-1 and TRBJ2-3; D unresolved. In germline, CDR1 is SGHRS, CDR2 YFSETQ. The length of the CDR3 is 13 residues. Trimming removed 0 bases from V and 4 bases from J, with 6 bases in between. CDR3 sequence reads: CASSLAVADTQYF. DNA for the CDR3: TGCGCCAGCAGCTTGGCGGTGGCAGATACGCAGTATTTT.

The rearrangement uses TRBV4-1 and TRBJ2-3; D is perhaps TRBD2 (5 bases). The CDR3 has 16 amino acids. Germline V gene data show CDR1 as MGHRA and CDR2 as YSYEKL. Deletions cut 2 bases from V and 4 bases from J, with 16 bases between. CDR3 in amino acids: CASSQRALDSADTQYF. CDR3 nucleotide sequence: TGCGCCAGCAGCCAACGCGCCTTGGATAGCGCAGATACGCAGTATTTT.

V usage is TRBV29-1 and J usage is TRBJ1-1; D call uncertain. V gave up 5 bases and J gave up 2 bases, with 12 bases separating them. Germline CDR1 reads SQVTM; CDR2 reads ANQGSEA. The CDR3 spans 13 residues. In DNA, the CDR3 is TGCAGCGTTCAAGGCGGAGACAACACTGAAGCTTTCTTT. It translates to CSVQGGDNTEAFF.

The chain recombines TRBV28 with TRBJ1-4; a possible D gene is TRBD1 (5 bases). Trimming left V 10 bases short and J 7 bases short, with 13 bases between. Germline values: CDR1 MDHEN, CDR2 SYDVKM. This CDR3 has 12 residues. Here the CDR3 DNA reads TGTGCCACCCGGGGAGGGGCTGAAAAACTGTTTTTT. This codes for CATRGGAEKLFF. The whole variable domain, filled in from reference TRBV28 and TRBJ1-4, reads DVKVTQSSRYLVKRTGEKVFLECVQDMDHENMFWYRQDPGLGLRLIYFSYDVKMKEKGDIPEGYSVSREKKERFSLILESASTNQTSMYLCATRGGAEKLFFGSGTQLSVL.

Only one count was recorded for this clone. The chain recombines TRBV6-6 with TRBJ2-7; no clear D gene. There are 14 residues in the CDR3. Germline values: CDR1 MNHNY, CDR2 SVGAGI (reference sequence). Trimming removed 5 bases at V and 4 bases at J, with 15 bases between. The CDR3 sequence: CASSDIGPLYEQYF. CDR3 coding DNA: TGTGCCAGCAGTGATATAGGGCCGTTATACGAGCAGTACTTC.

The rearrangement joins TRBV9 to TRBJ1-1; D is ambiguous. This CDR3 has 14 residues. CDR1 is SGDLS and CDR2 is YYNGEE in the germline V gene. The ends were cut back, 2 bases at V and 1 base at J, with 9 bases in the middle. CDR3 region: CASSVRAQNTEAFF. For the CDR3, the DNA is TGTGCCAGCAGCGTGAGGGCCCAGAACACTGAAGCTTTCTTT.

This rearrangement joins TRBV10-1 to TRBJ2-3; the D call may be TRBD1 or TRBD2 (5 bases each). CDR1 is WNHNN, CDR2 SYGVQD, per germline (reference sequence). The ends were cut back, 2 bases at V and 2 bases at J, with 14 bases in the middle. The CDR3 is 16 amino acids. The CDR3: CASSETGQGNTDTQYF. The CDR3 nucleotides read TGCGCCAGCAGTGAGACGGGGCAGGGAAACACAGATACGCAGTATTTT.

This chain connects TRBV18 to TRBJ2-2; 9 nucleotides match TRBD1. Germline V gene lookup returns CDR1 KGHSH and CDR2 LQKENI. CDR3 size: 17 residues. Unmatched junction bases numbered 11, after V lost 6 bases and J lost 3 bases. CDR3 nucleotides: TGTGCCAGCTCGACCCGCCGGACAGGGGCCGACACCGGGGAGCTGTTTTTT. Its translation is CASSTRRTGADTGELFF.

The chain couples TRBV6-1 to TRBJ1-1; weak D call: TRBD1 (5 bases). V was shortened by 0 bases and J by 0 bases, with 20 bases between the two germline ends. The CDR3 is 19 residues long. Germline-derived CDR1 and CDR2 are MNHNS and SASEGT. The CDR3, as DNA: TGTGCCAGCAGTGAAGCGCTCGGCCAGGGCGTACTCATGAACACTGAAGCTTTCTTT. It codes for CASSEALGQGVLMNTEAFF.

V usage is TRBV11-2 and J usage is TRBJ2-7, with D perhaps given as TRBD1 or TRBD2 (5 bases each). The CDR3 runs to 15 residues. The germline V gene encodes CDR1 SGHAT and CDR2 FQNNGV. Trimming shortened V by 6 bases and J by 3 bases, and 18 bases separated the two germline ends. The CDR3 DNA is TGTGCCAGCAGTTCCCTCCGGGACGGAGGCTACGAGCAGTACTTC. Protein: CASSSLRDGGYEQYF.

The chain links TRBV5-1 to TRBJ1-1; 9 bases are a match to TRBD1. Losses at the gene ends were 1 base for V and 4 bases for J; bases not matched to a gene: 5. From germline, CDR1 is SGHRS and CDR2 YFSETQ. The length of the CDR3 is 15 residues. The CDR3 nucleotides read TGCGCCAGCAGCTTGAGGAGGACAGGGGTCACTGAAGCTTTCTTT. It is translated as CASSLRRTGVTEAFF.

This clone is a singleton in its sample. This chain links TRBV19 with TRBJ2-3; D is undetermined. Germline CDR1 is LNHDA and CDR2 is SQIVND (reference sequence). This CDR3 comprises 14 residues. With 5 bases removed from V and 0 bases from J, the gap between germline ends came to 9 bases. The CDR3 reads CASSLQPSTDTQYF. CDR3 bases: TGTGCCAGTAGTCTACAGCCAAGCACAGATACGCAGTATTTT.